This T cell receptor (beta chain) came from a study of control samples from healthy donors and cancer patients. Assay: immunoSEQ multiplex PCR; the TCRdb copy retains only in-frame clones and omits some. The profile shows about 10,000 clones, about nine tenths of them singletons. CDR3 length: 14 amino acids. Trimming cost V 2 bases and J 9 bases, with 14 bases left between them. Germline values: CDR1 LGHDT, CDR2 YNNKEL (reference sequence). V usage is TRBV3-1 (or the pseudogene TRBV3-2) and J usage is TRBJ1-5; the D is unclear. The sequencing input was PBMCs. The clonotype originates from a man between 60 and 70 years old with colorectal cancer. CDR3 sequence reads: CASSQTLVPGPQHF. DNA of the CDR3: TGTGCCAGCAGCCAAACCTTGGTGCCCGGGCCCCAGCATTTT.